This TCR beta chain came from a study of CD8 T cells in ankylosing spondylitis. Molecular-barcoded quantitative 5'-RACE produced these TCR beta libraries. TCRdb analysed the 5' RACE reads with MiXCR anew, one entry per CDR3 protein. The sample has hundreds of thousands of distinct CDR3 sequences; roughly 25% are singletons. This clonotype was picked up many times. Its target is unknown. Overall study results and limits: Clones linked to disease, bearing a CD8+ phenotype, were relatively rare in peripheral blood. One TCR beta motif, made up of roughly eight highly homologous variants, appeared characteristic of ankylosing spondylitis blood. Clones linked to disease were reported to show significant enrichment in matched ankylosing spondylitis synovial fluid.

Germline V gene lookup returns CDR1 MDHEN and CDR2 SYDVKM. The J segment lost 3 bases and the V segment lost 5 bases, leaving 9 bases of the junction unmatched. CDR3 length: 15 amino acids. The chain combines TRBV28 with TRBJ2-5, with TRBD1 identical over 7 bases. Source material: blood, either unsorted or a sorted T cell fraction (not recorded which). This TCR was recovered from a male donor with ankylosing spondylitis or in good health (not recorded which). CDR3 bases: TGTGCCAGCAGTCTGCAGGGGGTCCGCAAAGAGACCCAGTACTTC. Residues: CASSLQGVRKETQYF.